These 5 T cell receptor beta chains were sequenced from one sample in a study of T-cell memory formation after mild COVID-19. TCRdb ran MiXCR on the 5' RACE reads and lists one entry per CDR3 protein. The repertoire holds about 470,000 distinct CDR3 sequences, with 18% as singletons. Sequences were obtained from PBMCs or a T cell subset sorted from them (not recorded which). These receptors were taken from an adult woman who had mild COVID-19 (a few samples of this study predate the infection). Cell type and time point are not known.

The chain employs TRBV6-6 and TRBJ1-1; no clear D gene. The CDR3 runs to 14 residues. Germline lookup yields CDR1 MNHNY and CDR2 SVGAGI (reference sequence). The V end lost 1 base, the J end lost 0 bases, and 6 bases lay between the germline ends. The CDR3 DNA is TGTGCCAGCAGTTACTTGGAGCTGAACACTGAAGCTTTCTTT. It encodes CASSYLELNTEAFF.

This clonotype was recorded at least ten times. The chain is built from TRBV4-1 and TRBJ2-7; 8 bases align to TRBD1. With V trimmed by 1 base and J by 0 bases, 11 bases remained unmatched. Germline CDR1 MGHRA, CDR2 YSYEKL. The CDR3 length is 18 residues. CDR3: CASSQGFGRTGSSYEQYF. The CDR3 coding sequence is TGCGCCAGCAGCCAAGGTTTCGGTCGGACAGGGAGCTCCTACGAGCAGTACTTC.

This chain links TRBV7-9 with TRBJ2-3; tentative D call: TRBD2 (6 bases). The ends were cut back, 4 bases at V and 0 bases at J, with 17 bases in the middle. Germline-derived CDR1 and CDR2 are SEHNR and FQNEAQ (reference sequence). The CDR3 runs to 17 residues. The chain's CDR3 is CASSSTLTGTSTDTQYF. CDR3 nucleotides: TGTGCCAGCAGCTCCACCCTAACCGGGACTAGCACAGATACGCAGTATTTT.

Only a few counts were recorded for this clonotype. V and J are TRBV12-5 and TRBJ1-1, with D possibly being TRBD1 (5 bases). The V end was cut by 6 bases, the J end by 1 base, with 12 bases between. The CDR3 sequence is 14 residues long. CDR1 is LGHNT and CDR2 is FRNRAP in the germline V gene. This CDR3 is CASGAGLRNTEAFF. The CDR3 nucleotides read TGTGCTAGTGGAGCGGGACTCAGGAACACTGAAGCTTTCTTT.

CDR3 sequence: CSVPESQYLGMEYF. The CDR3 nucleotides read TGCAGCGTTCCCGAGTCCCAATATCTTGGGATGGAGTACTTC. V is TRBV29-1 and J is TRBJ2-7; D call uncertain. This CDR3 region has 14 residues. The germline V and J ends were trimmed by 5 bases and 11 bases, with 25 bases remaining between them. From germline, CDR1 is SQVTM and CDR2 ANQGSEA.